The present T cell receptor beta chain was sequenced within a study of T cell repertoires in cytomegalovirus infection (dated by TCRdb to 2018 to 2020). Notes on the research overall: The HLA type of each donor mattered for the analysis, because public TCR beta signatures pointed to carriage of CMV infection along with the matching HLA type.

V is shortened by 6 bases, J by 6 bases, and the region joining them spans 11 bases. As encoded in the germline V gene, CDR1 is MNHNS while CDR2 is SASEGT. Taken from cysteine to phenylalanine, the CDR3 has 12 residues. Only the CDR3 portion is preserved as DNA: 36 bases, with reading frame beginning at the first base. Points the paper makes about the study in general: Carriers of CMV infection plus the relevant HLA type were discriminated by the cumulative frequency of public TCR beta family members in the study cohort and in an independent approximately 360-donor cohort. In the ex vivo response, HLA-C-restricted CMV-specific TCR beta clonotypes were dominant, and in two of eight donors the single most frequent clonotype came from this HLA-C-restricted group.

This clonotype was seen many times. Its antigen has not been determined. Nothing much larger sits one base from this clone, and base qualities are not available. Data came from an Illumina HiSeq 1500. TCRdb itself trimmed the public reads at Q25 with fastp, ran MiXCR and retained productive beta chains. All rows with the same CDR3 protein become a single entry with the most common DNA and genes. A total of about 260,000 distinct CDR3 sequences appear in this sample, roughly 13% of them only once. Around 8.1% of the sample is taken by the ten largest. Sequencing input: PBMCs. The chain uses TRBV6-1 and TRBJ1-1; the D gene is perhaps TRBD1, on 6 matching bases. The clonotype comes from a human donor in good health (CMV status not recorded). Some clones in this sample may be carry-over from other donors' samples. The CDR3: CASSLQGSEAFF. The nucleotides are TGTGCCAGCAGCTTACAGGGTTCTGAAGCTTTCTTT.